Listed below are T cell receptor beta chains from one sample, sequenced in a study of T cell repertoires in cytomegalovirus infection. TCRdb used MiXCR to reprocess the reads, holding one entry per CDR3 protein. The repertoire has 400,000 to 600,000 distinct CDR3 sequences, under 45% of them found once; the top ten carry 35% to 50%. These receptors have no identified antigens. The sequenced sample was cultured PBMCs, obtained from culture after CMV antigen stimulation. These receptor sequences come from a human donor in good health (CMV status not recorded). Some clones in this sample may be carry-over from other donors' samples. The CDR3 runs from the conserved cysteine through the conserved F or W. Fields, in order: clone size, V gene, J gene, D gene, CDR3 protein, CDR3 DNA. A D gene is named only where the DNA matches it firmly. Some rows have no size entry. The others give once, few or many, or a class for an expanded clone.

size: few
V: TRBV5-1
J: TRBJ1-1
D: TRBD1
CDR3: CASSVGQDTEAFF
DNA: TGCGCCAGCAGCGTGGGACAGGACACTGAAGCTTTCTTT

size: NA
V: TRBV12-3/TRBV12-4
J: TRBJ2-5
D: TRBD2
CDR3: CASSSSRTSGGLEETQYF
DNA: TGTGCCAGCAGTTCCTCACGGACTAGCGGGGGCCTTGAAGAGACCCAGTACTTC

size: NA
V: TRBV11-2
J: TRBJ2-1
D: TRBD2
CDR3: CASSLGPAGGYNEQFF
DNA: TGTGCCAGCAGCTTAGGTCCGGCGGGGGGGTACAATGAGCAGTTCTTC

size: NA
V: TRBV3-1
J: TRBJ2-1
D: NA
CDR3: CASSQTALNEQFF
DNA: TGTGCCAGCAGCCAGACTGCGTTGAATGAGCAGTTCTTC

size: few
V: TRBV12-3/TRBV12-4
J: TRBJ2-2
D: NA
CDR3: CASSFGGAANTGELFF
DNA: TGTGCCAGCAGTTTTGGGGGGGCCGCGAACACCGGGGAGCTGTTTTTT

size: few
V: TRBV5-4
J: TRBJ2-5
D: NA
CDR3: CASSQLTGFQETQYF
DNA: TGTGCCAGCAGCCAACTAACAGGGTTCCAAGAGACCCAGTACTTC

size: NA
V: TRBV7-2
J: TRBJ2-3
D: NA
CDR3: CASSLRKPDSDTQYF
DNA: TGTGCCAGCAGCTTGCGGAAACCCGATTCGGATACGCAGTATTTT

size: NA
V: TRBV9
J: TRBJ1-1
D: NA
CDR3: CASIWSTEAFF
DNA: TGTGCCAGCATCTGGAGCACTGAAGCTTTCTTT

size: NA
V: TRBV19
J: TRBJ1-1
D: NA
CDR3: CASSREGRRGVNTEAFF
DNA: TGTGCCAGTAGCCGGGAAGGGCGGAGGGGCGTGAACACTGAAGCTTTCTTT

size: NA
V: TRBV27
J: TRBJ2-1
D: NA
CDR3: CASTPPGYNEQFF
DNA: TGTGCCAGCACCCCCCCAGGGTACAATGAGCAGTTCTTC

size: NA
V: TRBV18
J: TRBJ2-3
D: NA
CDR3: CASSPARLGTDTQYF
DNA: TGTGCCAGCTCACCCGCCAGACTGGGCACAGATACGCAGTATTTT

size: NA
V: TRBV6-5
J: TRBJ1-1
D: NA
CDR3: CASSEGSDTEAFF
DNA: TGTGCCAGCAGTGAAGGGTCGGACACTGAAGCTTTCTTT

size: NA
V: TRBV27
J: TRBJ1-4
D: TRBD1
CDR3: CASSSRQGGGVKLFF
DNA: TGTGCCAGCAGTTCCAGACAGGGGGGAGGTGTAAAACTGTTTTTT

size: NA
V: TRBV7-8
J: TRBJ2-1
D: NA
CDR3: CASSRGVWQFF
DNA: TGTGCCAGCAGTAGGGGTGTATGGCAGTTCTTC

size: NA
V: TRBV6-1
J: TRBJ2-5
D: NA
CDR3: CASSRREEETQYF
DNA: TGTGCCAGCAGTCGCCGGGAAGAAGAGACCCAGTACTTC

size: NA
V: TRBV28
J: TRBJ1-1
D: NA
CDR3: CASGFRGSGTEAFF
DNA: TGTGCCAGCGGATTCCGGGGGTCCGGCACTGAAGCTTTCTTT

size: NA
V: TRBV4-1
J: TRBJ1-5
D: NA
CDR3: CASSRAGGKSTQHF
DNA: TGCGCCAGCAGCCGTGCGGGGGGAAAATCAACCCAGCATTTT

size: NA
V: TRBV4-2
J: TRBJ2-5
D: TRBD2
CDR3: CASSLHTSGLQETQYF
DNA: TGTGCCAGCAGTCTACACACTAGCGGGCTCCAAGAGACCCAGTACTTC

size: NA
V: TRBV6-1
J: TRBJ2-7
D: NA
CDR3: CASKVGGPEIEQYF
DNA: TGTGCCAGCAAGGTCGGAGGGCCGGAGATCGAGCAGTACTTC

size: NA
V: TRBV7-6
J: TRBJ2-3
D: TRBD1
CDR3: CASRKTGGADTQYF
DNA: TGTGCCAGCAGAAAAACAGGGGGCGCAGATACGCAGTATTTT

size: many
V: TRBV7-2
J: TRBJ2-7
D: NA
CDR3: CASSLDGGRREQYF
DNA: TGTGCCAGCAGCTTAGATGGGGGGCGCCGCGAGCAGTACTTC

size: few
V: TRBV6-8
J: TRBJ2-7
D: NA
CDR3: CASRRTVSGEQYF
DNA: TGTGCCAGCAGAAGGACAGTTTCGGGCGAGCAGTACTTC

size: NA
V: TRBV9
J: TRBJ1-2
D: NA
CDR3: CASSVTGTVQDNYGYTF
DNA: TGTGCCAGCAGCGTAACTGGTACAGTCCAGGATAACTATGGCTACACCTTC

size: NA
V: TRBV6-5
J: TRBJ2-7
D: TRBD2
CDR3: CASRREGLYEQYF
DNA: TGTGCCAGCAGGCGGGAGGGCCTGTACGAGCAGTACTTC